These 21 T cell receptor beta chains were sequenced from one sample in a study of blood T cell repertoires in COVID-19. Some clones are missing from TCRdb's copy, which holds only in-frame ones; the method was immunoSEQ multiplex PCR. The sample contains about 72,000 clones, around 90% of which appear only once. Sequences were obtained from peripheral blood. All receptors derive from a man in his fifties or sixties with acute or convalescent COVID-19.

In this sample, this clone turned up a few times. The V gene is TRBV18, the J gene TRBJ1-4; D is uncertain. The ends were cut back, 2 bases at V and 7 bases at J, with 11 bases in the middle. The germline V gene has CDR1 KGHSH and CDR2 LQKENI. The CDR3 is 14 residues long. The CDR3 region is CASSPTVGGEKLFF. The CDR3 DNA follows: TGTGCCAGCTCACCAACGGTCGGTGGTGAAAAACTGTTTTTT.

The chain has TRBV6-2 or TRBV6-3 and TRBJ2-1, with 8 positions matching TRBD1. CDR3 length equals 15 residues. Germline V lookup: CDR1 MNHEY, CDR2 SVGEGT. The V segment lost 4 bases and the J segment 0 bases; nucleotides outside the gene matches: 2. This chain's CDR3 is CASSWTGISYNEQFF. CDR3 in DNA: TGTGCCAGCAGTTGGACAGGGATCTCCTACAATGAGCAGTTCTTC.

This clone was observed a handful of times. V and J are TRBV19 and TRBJ1-6; D unresolved. The CDR3 has 13 amino acids. V shed 5 bases and J shed 5 bases, with 7 bases lying between them. Per germline, CDR1 LNHDA and CDR2 SQIVND (reference sequence). This CDR3 reads CASSDFNNSPLHF. The CDR3 DNA sequence: TGTGCCAGTAGTGACTTCAATAATTCACCCCTCCACTTT.

The chain employs TRBV12-5 and TRBJ2-4; D perhaps matches TRBD2 (5 bases). V lost 4 bases to trimming and J lost 0 bases, with 16 bases between them. This CDR3 spans 17 amino acids. In germline, CDR1 is LGHNT, CDR2 FRNRAP. CDR3 protein: CASGSDTGSLAKNIQYF. The CDR3 DNA reads TGTGCTAGTGGTTCCGATACGGGATCTCTAGCCAAAAACATTCAGTACTTC.

V usage is TRBV6-5 and J usage is TRBJ1-1, with TRBD1 matching 7 bases. The CDR3 sequence is 13 residues long. J lost 4 bases, V lost 6 bases, and 5 bases had no gene match. CDR1 and CDR2 (germline): MNHEY, SVGAGI. The CDR3 DNA reads as TGTGCCAGCAGAATATCAGGGGGCACTGAAGCTTTCTTT. Encoded protein: CASRISGGTEAFF.

The chain carries TRBV6-5 and TRBJ2-7, with 10 positions matching TRBD1. Germline CDR1 is MNHEY and CDR2 is SVGAGI. There are 14 residues in the CDR3. The V and J ends lost 5 bases and 4 bases, in that order; junction bases with no gene match: 5. CDR3 region: CASSRDRGFYEQYF. In nucleotides, the CDR3 is TGTGCCAGCAGTAGGGACAGGGGTTTTTACGAGCAGTACTTC.

This rearrangement joins TRBV14 to TRBJ1-6; D gene uncertain. Germline-derived CDR1 and CDR2 are SGHDN and FVKESK. This CDR3 region has 14 residues. Trimming pared 1 base from V and 7 bases from J, leaving 8 bases between. The CDR3: CASSQGTHNSPLHF. In nucleotides, the CDR3 is TGTGCCAGCAGCCAAGGTACACACAATTCACCCCTCCACTTT. The full variable domain, completed using reference TRBV14 and TRBJ1-6, is EAGVTQFPSHSVIEKGQTVTLRCDPISGHDNLYWYRRVMGKEIKFLLHFVKESKQDESGMPNNRFLAERTGGTYSTLKVQPAELEDSGVYFCASSQGTHNSPLHFGNGTRLTVT.

The chain recombines TRBV6-5 with TRBJ1-3; TRBD1 is a possible D gene (5 bases). CDR1 MNHEY and CDR2 SVGAGI come from the germline V gene. V was cut by 8 bases and J by 2 bases, with 13 bases left in between. The CDR3 has 14 amino acids. CDR3 DNA: TGTGCCAGCGTTAGGACAACCCCTGGAAACACCATATATTTT. Translation: CASVRTTPGNTIYF.

The gene calls are TRBV5-1 and TRBJ2-7, with 8 bases lining up with TRBD1. The CDR3 contains 15 residues. Germline V lookup: CDR1 SGHRS, CDR2 YFSETQ. With 0 bases clipped from V and 7 bases from J, the junction kept 9 bases outside the gene matches. Here the CDR3 reads CASSLDGDRPREQYF. CDR3 nucleotide sequence: TGCGCCAGCAGCTTGGATGGGGACAGGCCCCGGGAGCAGTACTTC.

This clone was observed a single time. This chain joins TRBV10-1 and TRBJ1-1; 7 positions match TRBD1. CDR3 size: 15 residues. Germline V CDR1 and CDR2: WNHNN, SYGVQD (reference sequence). Losses at the gene ends were 4 bases for V and 1 base for J; bases not matched to a gene: 6. The CDR3: CASSGIGTANTEAFF. For the CDR3, the DNA is TGCGCCAGCAGTGGGATAGGGACAGCGAACACTGAAGCTTTCTTT.

This clone was seen only a few times. The V and J genes are TRBV19 and TRBJ1-5; 11 bases match TRBD1. The germline CDR1 and CDR2 sequences are LNHDA and SQIVND (reference sequence). With 5 bases clipped from V and 6 bases from J, the junction kept 9 bases outside the gene matches. CDR3 length: 16 residues. The CDR3 protein is CASSSQGQGGTQPQHF. CDR3 in DNA: TGTGCCAGTAGTTCCCAGGGACAGGGGGGTACTCAGCCCCAGCATTTT.

On this clone itself: Other DNA variants within this sample encode the same CDR3. V usage is TRBV12-3 or TRBV12-4 and J usage is TRBJ2-3; D is ambiguous. Trimming took off 3 bases at V and 1 base at J, with 2 bases between the two ends. The CDR3 has 12 amino acids. This CDR3 reads CASSFGTDTQYF. CDR3 DNA: TGTGCCAGCAGTTTCGGCACAGATACGCAGTATTTT.

CDR3 nucleotide sequence: TGTGCCAGCAGCCCGACGGGATCCTCCTACGAGCAGTACTTC. This codes for CASSPTGSSYEQYF. The rearrangement links TRBV7-3 to TRBJ2-7; TRBD2 is a possible D gene (5 bases). Germline V gene lookup returns CDR1 SGHTA and CDR2 FQGTGA. This CDR3 has 14 residues. With 5 bases removed from V and 0 bases from J, the gap between germline ends came to 11 bases.

This chain links TRBV9 with TRBJ2-1; 12 bases map to TRBD2. The trim removed 3 bases at V and 4 bases at J, leaving 11 bases unmatched. CDR3 length equals 18 residues. In germline, CDR1 is SGDLS, CDR2 YYNGEE. The CDR3 is CASSGGLAGRIGYNEQFF. The CDR3 nucleotides are TGTGCCAGCAGCGGGGGACTAGCGGGCCGGATCGGATACAATGAGCAGTTCTTC. The variable domain in full, with the rest retrieved from reference TRBV9 and TRBJ2-1, is DSGVTQTPKHLITATGQRVTLRCSPRSGDLSVYWYQQSLDQGLQFLIQYYNGEERAKGNILERFSAQQFPDLHSELNLSSLELGDSALYFCASSGGLAGRIGYNEQFFGPGTRLTVL.

This chain joins TRBV6-6 and TRBJ1-2; D is uncertain. Trimming took 0 bases from V and 1 from J, leaving 6 bases between them. Germline V CDR1 and CDR2: MNHNY, SVGAGI (reference sequence). The CDR3 spans 14 residues. CDR3 sequence (DNA): TGTGCCAGCAGTTACTCGGCAGATAACTATGGCTACACCTTC. As protein: CASSYSADNYGYTF.

This clone occurred once. The V call is TRBV5-8, the J call TRBJ1-5, with TRBD1 matching over 7 bases. Trimming took 4 bases from V and 7 from J; bases not matched to a gene: 5. Germline loops: CDR1 SGHTS, CDR2 YDEGEE. The CDR3 length is 13 residues. For the CDR3, the DNA is TGTGCCAGCAGCACAGGGGTGGGGCAGCCCCAGCATTTT. The encoded protein is CASSTGVGQPQHF.

The CDR3 region is CAISEAGVLFGYTF. CDR3 in DNA: TGTGCCATCAGTGAGGCAGGGGTTCTCTTTGGCTACACCTTC. This sequence joins TRBV10-3 and TRBJ1-2; D may be TRBD1 (6 bases). There are 14 residues in the CDR3. Germline loops: CDR1 ENHRY, CDR2 SYGVKD. V lost 2 bases to trimming and J lost 7 bases, with 14 bases between them.

The chain recombines TRBV7-6 with TRBJ2-2; tentative D call: TRBD1 (5 bases). The CDR3 extends over 15 amino acids. V was trimmed by 3 bases and J by 0 bases, leaving 8 bases between them. The germline V gene has CDR1 SGHVS and CDR2 FNYEAQ. In DNA form, the CDR3 reads TGTGCCAGCAGCTTGATCAGGGCGAACACCGGGGAGCTGTTTTTT. Residues: CASSLIRANTGELFF.

This clone was seen at least ten times. This chain joins TRBV29-1 and TRBJ2-2; D uncertain. The CDR3 totals 11 residues. The germline V gene has CDR1 SQVTM and CDR2 ANQGSEA. V gave up 5 bases and J gave up 6 bases, with 7 bases separating them. CDR3: CSVRVSGELFF. CDR3 nucleotide sequence: TGCAGCGTTCGGGTTTCCGGGGAGCTGTTTTTT.

This chain links TRBV30 with TRBJ1-6; perhaps TRBD1 as D (6 bases). Looked up from germline, CDR1 is GTSNPN and CDR2 is SVGIG (reference sequence). The CDR3 consists of 15 residues. V was trimmed by 5 bases and J by 7 bases, leaving 18 bases between them. This CDR3 reads CAWALGGLGNSPLHF. In DNA form, the CDR3 reads TGTGCCTGGGCCCTAGGGGGTTTGGGGAATTCACCCCTCCACTTT.

The V gene is TRBV13, the J gene TRBJ2-7, with a weak D call TRBD2 (6 bases). Germline CDR1 is PRHDT and CDR2 is FYEKMQ (reference sequence). The germline V and J ends were trimmed by 4 bases and 2 bases, with 12 bases remaining between them. The CDR3 is made up of 14 amino acids. CDR3 nucleotides: TGTGCCAGCAGCTATTCCGGGGGTACCTACGAGCAGTACTTC. Translating it yields CASSYSGGTYEQYF.